The present entry profiles one T cell receptor (beta chain) with its context. Its antigen is currently unknown. TCRdb re-derived calls from the 5' RACE reads in MiXCR, one entry per CDR3 protein. This sample has 450,000 to 700,000 distinct CDR3 sequences, with roughly 18% found just once. This sample is drawn from a study of T-cell memory formation after mild COVID-19. This CDR3 is 12 amino acids long. The germline V gene has CDR1 SNHLY and CDR2 FYNNEI. The V end lost 3 bases, the J end lost 7 bases, and 7 bases lay between the germline ends. Points from the study as a whole: Memory from before infection featured some responding clones, which suggests cross-reactive memory joined.

The origin of this receptor is an adult woman who had mild COVID-19 (a few samples of this study predate the infection). Cell type and time point are not known. The J gene is TRBJ2-4, the V gene TRBV2; the D call may be TRBD1 or TRBD2 (5 bases each). Source material: PBMCs or a T cell subset sorted from them (not recorded which). The CDR3 region has the DNA TGTGCCAGCAGTGAGGGGGTTAACATTCAGTACTTC. It translates to CASSEGVNIQYF.